Listed below are T cell receptor beta chains from one sample, sequenced in a study of spatial heterogeneity in lung cancer. Each CDR3 protein gets one entry after TCRdb re-called the 5' RACE reads with MiXCR. This sample has just over 800 distinct CDR3 sequences, with 7.2% found just once. The sample here was lung tumor tissue, taken at surgery. The receptor source for this set is a male donor with early-stage non-small cell lung cancer. Both conserved end residues are part of each CDR3. The order of the fields is J gene, clone size, D gene, V gene, CDR3 protein, CDR3 DNA. A D gene is named only where the DNA matches it firmly. Rows give clone size only sometimes, using once, few, many, or a class for an expanded clone.

TRBJ1-1,large,.,TRBV6-1,CAITRRGAYGTEAFF,TGTGCCATAACAAGGAGGGGCGCATATGGCACTGAAGCTTTCTTT
TRBJ2-6,large,.,TRBV7-6,CASSTRTPRSGANVLTF,TGTGCCAGCAGCACCCGGACTCCACGCTCTGGGGCCAACGTCCTGACTTTC
TRBJ1-2,medium-sized,.,TRBV4-3,CASSQGFGQLYGYTF,TGCGCCAGCAGCCAAGGGTTCGGACAGCTCTATGGCTACACCTTC
TRBJ2-1,many,.,TRBV6-2/TRBV6-3,CASSYSTRDSISSYNEQFF,TGTGCCAGCAGTTACTCGACCCGTGACAGCATTTCCTCCTACAATGAGCAGTTCTTC
TRBJ2-7,large,.,TRBV7-6,CASSLGGPVTVNEQYF,TGTGCCAGCAGCTTAGGGGGGCCCGTGACAGTAAATGAGCAGTACTTC
TRBJ1-3,medium-sized,.,TRBV12-3/TRBV12-4,CASSFGTASSGNTIYF,TGTGCCAGCAGTTTCGGGACGGCGAGCTCTGGAAACACCATATATTTT
TRBJ2-3,large,TRBD2,TRBV5-4,CASSLRGGISDTQYF,TGTGCCAGCTCCCTTCGGGGGGGCATCTCAGATACGCAGTATTTT
TRBJ2-7,medium-sized,.,TRBV4-1,CASSQDSTGPYRCEQYF,TGCGCCAGCAGCCAAGATTCTACCGGGCCCTACCGTTGTGAGCAGTACTTC
TRBJ2-5,.,.,TRBV5-6,CASSRWAGETQYF,TGTGCCAGCAGCCGTTGGGCGGGGGAGACCCAGTACTTC
TRBJ2-3,large,TRBD2,TRBV6-6,CASSPGTSLSTDTQYF,TGTGCCAGCAGCCCCGGGACTAGCCTAAGCACAGATACGCAGTATTTT
TRBJ2-7,large,TRBD2,TRBV6-5,CASSYGGGAGGEQYF,TGTGCCAGCAGTTACGGCGGGGGGGCCGGCGGCGAGCAGTACTTC
TRBJ1-1,.,TRBD1,TRBV7-2,CASRRTGTNTEAFF,TGTGCCAGTAGAAGGACAGGGACGAACACTGAAGCTTTCTTT
TRBJ2-1,medium-sized,TRBD1,TRBV28,CASSLGTGANEQFF,TGTGCCAGCAGCTTAGGGACAGGGGCTAATGAGCAGTTCTTC
TRBJ2-2,medium-sized,TRBD1,TRBV5-1,CASSLAIQGAGTGELFF,TGCGCCAGCAGCTTGGCCATCCAGGGGGCGGGCACCGGGGAGCTGTTTTTT
TRBJ2-7,hyperexpanded,.,TRBV11-2,CASSLGGASYEQYF,TGTGCCAGCAGCTTAGGGGGGGCCTCCTACGAGCAGTACTTC
TRBJ2-5,large,.,TRBV7-9,CASSVGLGLETQYF,TGTGCCAGCAGCGTAGGGCTGGGGCTGGAGACCCAGTACTTC
TRBJ1-3,.,TRBD1,TRBV7-9,CASSRPGDRGRNTIYF,TGTGCCAGCAGCCGACCCGGGGACAGAGGTAGAAACACCATATATTTT
TRBJ1-2,medium-sized,TRBD1,TRBV27,CYSSSGTGSKGYTF,TGTTACAGCAGTTCCGGGACAGGTTCGAAAGGCTACACCTTC
TRBJ2-5,large,.,TRBV6-1,CASSEWGDLQETQYF,TGTGCCAGCAGTGAATGGGGGGACCTCCAAGAGACCCAGTACTTC
TRBJ2-5,medium-sized,.,TRBV7-2,CASVYGPGETQYF,TGTGCCAGCGTCTATGGTCCCGGAGAGACCCAGTACTTC
TRBJ2-2,.,.,TRBV7-2,CASSPRGTGELFF,TGTGCCAGCAGCCCCCGTGGCACCGGGGAGCTGTTTTTT
TRBJ2-3,medium-sized,.,TRBV5-1,CASSPVGDTQYF,TGCGCCAGCAGCCCGGTTGGAGATACGCAGTATTTT
TRBJ2-2,few,.,TRBV20-1,CSASLASTGELFF,TGCAGTGCTAGTCTAGCTTCCACCGGGGAGCTGTTTTTT
TRBJ2-7,medium-sized,.,TRBV5-4,CASSSAAGTSF,TGTGCCAGCAGCTCGGCGGCGGGGACCTCCTTT
TRBJ1-1,large,.,TRBV28,CASSRPAGTEAFF,TGTGCCAGCAGCCGCCCGGCGGGTACTGAAGCTTTCTTT
TRBJ2-5,medium-sized,.,TRBV7-9,CASSRSGEETQYF,TGTGCCAGCAGCCGATCTGGGGAAGAGACCCAGTACTTC
TRBJ1-5,medium-sized,.,TRBV25-1,CASSGGHLSNQPQHF,TGTGCCAGCAGTGGCGGACATCTTAGCAATCAGCCCCAGCATTTT
TRBJ2-1,medium-sized,TRBD1,TRBV4-1,CASSQGTGEVDEQFF,TGCGCCAGCAGCCAAGGGACAGGGGAAGTTGATGAGCAGTTCTTC
TRBJ1-4,large,TRBD1,TRBV12-3/TRBV12-4,CASSPTTGNEKLFF,TGTGCCAGCAGTCCTACGACAGGGAATGAAAAACTGTTTTTT
TRBJ2-4,large,.,TRBV25-1,CASSQAKNIQYF,TGTGCCAGCAGCCAAGCCAAAAACATTCAGTACTTC
TRBJ1-1,.,.,TRBV12-3/TRBV12-4,CASSKQGPSEAFF,TGTGCCAGCAGTAAACAGGGTCCTTCTGAAGCTTTCTTT
TRBJ2-1,large,TRBD1,TRBV28,CASQPDRLFVEAAEQFF,TGTGCCAGCCAACCGGACAGGTTGTTCGTGGAGGCCGCGGAGCAGTTCTTC
TRBJ2-6,medium-sized,.,TRBV5-5,CASSLNGVGANVLTF,TGTGCCAGCAGCTTGAACGGAGTGGGGGCCAACGTCCTGACTTTC
TRBJ2-3,medium-sized,.,TRBV5-5,CASSFREGDTQYF,TGTGCCAGCAGTTTTCGAGAGGGAGATACGCAGTATTTT
TRBJ2-1,large,TRBD2,TRBV6-2/TRBV6-3,CASSFGGTSPYNEQFF,TGTGCCAGCAGTTTTGGGGGGACTAGCCCGTACAATGAGCAGTTCTTC
TRBJ2-2,large,TRBD1,TRBV10-1,CASRRDRSTGELFF,TGCGCCAGCAGACGGGACAGGTCCACCGGGGAGCTGTTTTTT
TRBJ2-2,hyperexpanded,TRBD1,TRBV28,CASSLGQSRTGELFF,TGTGCCAGCAGTTTGGGACAGTCTCGCACCGGGGAGCTGTTTTTT
TRBJ2-7,medium-sized,.,TRBV28,CASSLPGSTHYEQYF,TGTGCCAGCAGTTTACCGGGGTCCACCCATTACGAGCAGTACTTC
TRBJ2-7,large,.,TRBV6-5,CASSYSKGSEQYF,TGTGCCAGCAGTTACTCGAAGGGGTCCGAGCAGTACTTC
TRBJ1-6,medium-sized,TRBD1,TRBV2,CASRFRDRGNSPLHF,TGTGCCAGCAGGTTCCGGGACAGGGGAAATTCACCCCTCCACTTT
TRBJ1-5,few,.,TRBV7-9,CASSSVGPGNQPQHF,TGTGCCAGCAGCTCCGTGGGGCCAGGCAATCAGCCCCAGCATTTT
TRBJ2-7,medium-sized,.,TRBV10-3,CAISDGPREQYF,TGTGCCATCAGTGACGGGCCCCGGGAGCAGTACTTC
TRBJ2-7,medium-sized,TRBD2,TRBV18,CASSPGGSEQYF,TGTGCCAGCTCGCCCGGGGGGAGCGAGCAGTACTTC
TRBJ2-1,medium-sized,TRBD1,TRBV6-1,CASLWGQGGNEQFF,TGTGCCAGCTTATGGGGACAGGGTGGCAATGAGCAGTTCTTC
TRBJ2-4,medium-sized,.,TRBV7-9,CASSQPWGDIQYF,TGTGCCAGCAGCCAACCGTGGGGGGACATTCAGTACTTC
TRBJ2-7,large,TRBD1,TRBV5-4,CASRNSGTGLFHEQYF,TGTGCCAGCAGAAACTCCGGGACAGGACTCTTCCACGAGCAGTACTTC
TRBJ2-2,medium-sized,TRBD2,TRBV9,CASSVQRGQGNTGELFF,TGTGCCAGCAGCGTTCAGCGGGGCCAAGGGAACACCGGGGAGCTGTTTTTT
TRBJ2-7,medium-sized,.,TRBV7-2,CASSQDSYEQYF,TGTGCCAGCAGCCAAGACAGCTACGAGCAGTACTTC
TRBJ1-1,large,.,TRBV7-2,CASSLGGPSTEAFF,TGTGCCAGCAGCTTGGGGGGCCCCTCTACTGAAGCTTTCTTT
TRBJ1-6,.,.,TRBV5-6,CASSLYGKGESPLHF,TGTGCCAGCAGCCTGTATGGGAAGGGGGAATCACCCCTCCACTTT
TRBJ2-1,many,TRBD2,TRBV24-1,CATGAGVIPEQFF,TGTGCCACCGGGGCGGGAGTCATCCCTGAGCAGTTCTTC
TRBJ1-1,few,.,TRBV3-1,CASSQVPCTEAFF,TGTGCCAGCAGCCAAGTTCCGTGCACTGAAGCTTTCTTT
TRBJ2-1,large,TRBD2,TRBV6-2/TRBV6-3,CASSRTTKRGKYNEQFF,TGTGCCAGCAGTCGAACTACCAAGCGGGGGAAGTACAATGAGCAGTTCTTC
TRBJ2-1,large,.,TRBV5-1,CASAGETGDEQFF,TGCGCCAGCGCCGGGGAGACGGGGGATGAGCAGTTCTTC
TRBJ1-4,large,.,TRBV19,CASTSWGGTNEKLFF,TGTGCCAGTACCTCATGGGGGGGAACTAATGAAAAACTGTTTTTT
TRBJ2-2,.,.,TRBV7-2,CASTKYTRTDNTGELFF,TGTGCCAGCACCAAATACACAAGGACAGACAACACCGGGGAGCTGTTTTTT
TRBJ1-1,medium-sized,.,TRBV20-1,CSASTATEAFF,TGCAGTGCTAGCACTGCCACTGAAGCTTTCTTT